The 17 T cell receptor beta chains given below trace back to one sample, sequenced in a study of control samples from healthy donors and cancer patients. Method: immunoSEQ multiplex PCR; TCRdb's copy keeps in-frame clones and lacks some. The data hold 120,000 or so clones, with over 75% observed a single time. Sequencing input: PBMCs. The origin of the receptors is a woman aged 55-70 years with lung cancer.

J is TRBJ1-2 and V is TRBV4-3, with no clear D. The V end lost 1 base, the J end lost 7 bases, and 4 bases lay between the germline ends. This CDR3 comprises 11 residues. Germline V gene lookup returns CDR1 LGHNA and CDR2 YSLEER. The CDR3 reads CASSQGGGYTF. The CDR3 DNA reads as TGCGCCAGCAGCCAAGGGGGTGGCTACACCTTC.

The chain recombines TRBV6-1 with TRBJ1-2; D gene unclear. The germline CDR1 and CDR2 sequences are MNHNS and SASEGT. The V and J ends lost 1 base and 2 bases respectively, with 8 bases between them. The CDR3 extends over 14 amino acids. The CDR3 bases are TGTGCCAGCAGTGAAGTGGTCTGGAACTATGGCTACACCTTC. It codes for CASSEVVWNYGYTF.

V and J are TRBV3-1 (or the pseudogene TRBV3-2) and TRBJ1-6; D not certain. Trimming shortened V by 4 bases and J by 4 bases, and 8 bases separated the two germline ends. Germline V lookup: CDR1 LGHDT, CDR2 YNNKEL (reference sequence). This CDR3 spans 14 amino acids. The CDR3 reads CASSLRVYNSPLHF. The CDR3 nucleotides are TGTGCCAGCAGCCTTAGGGTTTATAATTCACCCCTCCACTTT.

The chain carries TRBV18 and TRBJ1-1; D gene uncertain. The CDR3 consists of 13 residues. The germline V gene has CDR1 KGHSH and CDR2 LQKENI. The germline V and J ends were trimmed by 5 bases and 2 bases, with 9 bases remaining between them. The CDR3 sequence is CASSSSGNTEAFF. CDR3 bases: TGTGCCAGCTCATCGAGCGGCAACACTGAAGCTTTCTTT.

The chain links TRBV19 to TRBJ1-5, with D unclear. There are 16 residues in the CDR3. The V end was cut by 3 bases, the J end by 0 bases, with 12 bases between. Germline V CDR1 and CDR2: LNHDA, SQIVND (reference sequence). CDR3: CASSILGGNSNQPQHF. CDR3 in DNA: TGTGCCAGTAGTATTTTGGGCGGAAATAGCAATCAGCCCCAGCATTTT.

The V call is TRBV7-9, the J call TRBJ1-1; possibly TRBD1 for D (5 bases). CDR1 and CDR2 from the germline V gene are SEHNR and FQNEAQ (reference sequence). V was trimmed by 5 bases and J by 1 base, leaving 5 bases between them. The CDR3 loop spans 12 amino acids. The CDR3 DNA reads as TGTGCCAGCAGCGGGGCGAACACTGAAGCTTTCTTT. It codes for CASSGANTEAFF.

The V gene is TRBV5-4, the J gene TRBJ2-2; 8 bases align to TRBD1. This CDR3 has 15 amino acids. The junction had 7 bases not matched to a gene; V was cut back by 5 bases and J by 4 bases. CDR1 and CDR2 (germline): SGHNT, YYREEE (reference sequence). The CDR3: CASSLQGVTTGELFF. The DNA of the CDR3 is TGTGCCAGCAGTTTACAGGGGGTGACCACCGGGGAGCTGTTTTTT.

The V call is TRBV19, the J call TRBJ1-1; D is perhaps TRBD1 (6 bases). With 8 bases removed from V and 3 bases from J, the gap between germline ends came to 13 bases. The CDR3 contains 13 residues. Germline V gives CDR1 LNHDA, CDR2 SQIVND (reference sequence). The CDR3 here is CASAQGRDTEAFF. CDR3 nucleotides: TGTGCCAGTGCCCAGGGGCGAGACACTGAAGCTTTCTTT.

The chain is built from TRBV14 and TRBJ1-2, with D uncertain. There are 15 residues in the CDR3. The germline gives CDR1 SGHDN, CDR2 FVKESK. V lost 1 base and J lost 0, with 9 bases in between. The CDR3 DNA reads as TGTGCCAGCAGCCAAGTTTCCGGGGCTAACTATGGCTACACCTTC. Protein sequence: CASSQVSGANYGYTF.

The V call is TRBV5-6, the J call TRBJ2-7; D remains ambiguous. The CDR3 extends over 14 amino acids. Germline CDR1 is SGHDT and CDR2 is YYEEEE. The ends were cut back, 0 bases at V and 2 bases at J, with 9 bases in the middle. The DNA of the CDR3 is TGTGCCAGCAGCTTGGACTCACCCCCCTACGAGCAGTACTTC. This encodes CASSLDSPPYEQYF.

The chain has TRBV3-1 (or the pseudogene TRBV3-2) and TRBJ1-1; the D gene is possibly TRBD1 (6 bases). Trimming shortened V by 5 bases and J by 4 bases, and 14 bases separated the two germline ends. The germline V gene has CDR1 LGHDT and CDR2 YNNKEL (reference sequence). The CDR3 length is 14 residues. CDR3 sequence: CASSNTGLVTEAFF. In DNA, the CDR3 is TGTGCCAGCAGCAATACAGGGTTGGTCACTGAAGCTTTCTTT.

The rearrangement joins TRBV19 to TRBJ2-7; no definite D call. The CDR3 spans 13 residues. Trimming removed 5 bases at V and 1 base at J, with 9 bases between. Germline V CDR1 and CDR2: LNHDA, SQIVND (reference sequence). Written as DNA, the CDR3 is TGTGCCAGTAGTCGAGACGGATCCTACGAGCAGTACTTC. As protein: CASSRDGSYEQYF.

The rearrangement uses TRBV27 and TRBJ1-2; D is unclear. Germline CDR1 and CDR2: MNHEY and SMNVEV (reference sequence). With 6 bases removed from V and 3 bases from J, the gap between germline ends came to 14 bases. The CDR3 is 14 amino acids. The CDR3 nucleotides read TGTGCCAGCAGCCAGCAGGCCGGAGACTATGGCTACACCTTC. Its protein product is CASSQQAGDYGYTF.

The V gene is TRBV4-2, the J gene TRBJ2-3, with 8 positions matching TRBD1. CDR1 is LGHNA and CDR2 is YNFKEQ in the germline V gene. Trimming removed 1 base from V and 1 base from J; junction bases left unmatched: 7. CDR3 length: 17 residues. The CDR3 protein is CASSQGQDRGGTDTQYF. The CDR3 nucleotides read TGTGCCAGCAGCCAAGGCCAAGACAGGGGAGGCACAGATACGCAGTATTTT.

Only one count was recorded for this clone. V and J are TRBV30 and TRBJ1-4; TRBD1 matches 8 bases. From germline, CDR1 is GTSNPN and CDR2 SVGIG (reference sequence). CDR3 length: 14 amino acids. Germline trimming cut 3 bases from V and 4 bases from J; bases unmatched to any gene: 4. The CDR3 loop reads CAWSNRGGNEKLFF. Here the CDR3 DNA reads TGTGCCTGGAGCAACAGGGGGGGTAATGAAAAACTGTTTTTT.

The V gene is TRBV3-1 (or the pseudogene TRBV3-2), the J gene TRBJ2-4, with D possibly being TRBD2 (6 bases). This CDR3 is 14 amino acids long. The germline V gene encodes CDR1 LGHDT and CDR2 YNNKEL (reference sequence). The V gene lost 7 bases and the J gene lost 5 bases, with 15 bases spanning the gap. The CDR3 DNA reads as TGTGCCAGCACCTTCCGGGGGAGTCAAAACATTCAGTACTTC. Translating it yields CASTFRGSQNIQYF.

The CDR3 loop reads CASSSRGRPETQYF. The CDR3 DNA is TGTGCCAGCAGCTCCAGGGGGCGCCCAGAGACCCAGTACTTC. The genes are TRBV2 and TRBJ2-5; 8 nucleotides line up with TRBD1. Germline assignment: CDR1 SNHLY and CDR2 FYNNEI. V lost 6 bases and J lost 4; bases outside the gene matches: 7. The CDR3 has 14 amino acids.